What follows is one T cell receptor (beta chain) and its context. No antigen is known for it. The source of the sample is a study of T cell responses to AZD1222 COVID-19 vaccine. TCRdb's table, derived via immunoSEQ multiplex PCR, lists solely in-frame clones and lacks some. The sample lists approximately 110,000 clones; 88% were seen once. Whole-study results and caveats: Reportedly, nearly half the spike-specific TCRs target unmutated variant regions.

Per the germline V gene, CDR1 is MDHEN and CDR2 is SYDVKM. The V and J ends lost 8 bases and 4 bases, in that order; junction bases with no gene match: 15. CDR3 size: 17 residues. This clonotype originated in an adult in good health. V and J are TRBV28 and TRBJ1-2, with 11 bases fitting TRBD1. The sequencing used peripheral blood, collected on day 0 of AZD1222 vaccination. CDR3 loop: CASGVRRGQGGPYGYTF. DNA for the CDR3: TGTGCCAGCGGGGTCCGACGGGGACAGGGGGGCCCCTATGGCTACACCTTC.